This TCR beta chain was sequenced during a study of identical twins. Study observations and caveats: The study drew conclusions from cross-sectional statistical analysis, not from following the same donors. Partial confounding of zero-insertion analyses by invariant MAIT and iNKT cells was possible.

Each CDR3 protein is one row after TCRdb ran MiXCR on the 5' RACE reads. The data contain roughly 280,000 distinct CDR3 sequences, nearly 9.5% of them singletons. This clonotype came up a few times. Its antigen is currently unknown. The V end lost 1 base, the J end lost 1 base, and 7 bases lay between the germline ends. The CDR3 loop spans 14 amino acids. The germline V gene encodes CDR1 LGHNT and CDR2 FRNRAP. These sequences were also reported in another study, on yellow fever vaccine responses in identical twins.

V is TRBV12-5 and J is TRBJ2-5, with a tentative D call TRBD1 (6 bases). This sequence was found in a woman in her late teens or twenties in good health. Sequenced: CD8+ T cells sorted from blood. The CDR3 is CASGLDRVQETQYF. In nucleotides, the CDR3 is TGTGCTAGTGGTTTGGACAGGGTCCAAGAGACCCAGTACTTC.